This is a list of T cell receptor beta chains from one sample in a study of cytomegalovirus exposure and HLA in healthy donors. Using immunoSEQ multiplex PCR, the repertoire was profiled, and TCRdb retains in-frame clones only, with some absent. The sample includes roughly 120,000 clones, about 80% seen only once; the top ten take roughly 9.2%. Sequencing used PBMCs. These receptors were taken from a female donor in good health and CMV-seropositive. CDR3s include the opening cysteine and the closing phenylalanine or tryptophan. The order of the fields is clone size, V gene, D gene, J gene, CDR3 protein, CDR3 DNA. A D gene is named only where the DNA matches it firmly. Clone size is given for some rows only: seen once, a few or many times, or a class if the clone is expanded.

NA	TRBV19	NA	TRBJ1-5	CASSIAGYQPQHF	TGTGCCAGTAGTATAGCGGGATATCAGCCCCAGCATTTT
once	TRBV10-3	TRBD1	TRBJ2-7	CAISPGTGDYEQYF	TGTGCCATCAGTCCCGGGACAGGGGACTACGAGCAGTACTTC
once	TRBV20-1	NA	TRBJ2-7	CSARPQYEQYF	TGCAGTGCTAGACCTCAGTACGAGCAGTACTTC
NA	TRBV10-3	TRBD1	TRBJ1-2	CAISGDSQNRGRVGYTF	TGTGCCATCAGTGGGGATAGTCAAAACAGGGGGCGAGTTGGCTACACCTTC
NA	TRBV7-8	TRBD2	TRBJ2-5	CASSLAVAGGRETQYF	TGTGCCAGCAGCTTAGCTGTGGCGGGGGGCCGGGAGACCCAGTACTTC
NA	TRBV18	TRBD1	TRBJ2-3	CASRTGANTDTQYF	TGTGCCAGCCGAACAGGGGCGAACACAGATACGCAGTATTTT
NA	TRBV18	NA	TRBJ1-5	CASSPRDKNQPQHF	TGTGCCAGCTCACCGAGGGACAAAAATCAGCCCCAGCATTTT
few	TRBV2	NA	TRBJ1-2	CASSGQKNYGYTF	TGTGCCAGCAGTGGACAGAAAAACTATGGCTACACCTTC
NA	TRBV7-9	NA	TRBJ1-1	CASSAQGTLNTEAFF	TGTGCCAGCAGCGCTCAGGGGACCCTGAACACTGAAGCTTTCTTT
NA	TRBV25-1	NA	TRBJ1-4	CASSEPGIEKLFF	TGTGCCAGCAGTGAACCCGGGATTGAAAAACTGTTTTTT
NA	TRBV5-1	NA	TRBJ1-4	CASSWGAGVNEKLFF	TGCGCCAGCTCATGGGGTGCAGGGGTTAATGAAAAACTGTTTTTT
NA	TRBV5-1	NA	TRBJ1-1	CASSLSGYATEAFF	TGCGCCAGCAGCTTGTCAGGGTATGCCACTGAAGCTTTCTTT
NA	TRBV25-1	NA	TRBJ2-6	CASGPGANVLTF	TGTGCCAGCGGCCCTGGGGCCAACGTCCTGACTTTC
NA	TRBV19	TRBD2	TRBJ2-1	CASSIGTSGGERGFF	TGTGCCAGTAGTATAGGTACTAGCGGGGGTGAGAGAGGGTTCTTC
NA	TRBV29-1	TRBD2	TRBJ2-5	CSVLSGGKETQYF	TGCAGCGTGCTTTCCGGGGGGAAAGAGACCCAGTACTTC
once	TRBV29-1	TRBD1	TRBJ2-7	CSVSRGPYEQYF	TGCAGCGTTAGCAGGGGGCCCTACGAGCAGTACTTC
NA	TRBV6-5	TRBD1	TRBJ1-2	CASSYLAGGTDGYTF	TGTGCCAGCAGTTACTTAGCAGGGGGTACGGATGGCTACACCTTC
many	TRBV4-2	NA	TRBJ1-1	CASSQGTGPETEAFF	TGTGCCAGCAGCCAAGGTACAGGGCCAGAGACTGAAGCTTTCTTT
NA	TRBV18	TRBD2	TRBJ2-7	CASSPQKLAGNEQYF	TGTGCCAGCTCACCACAAAAACTAGCGGGCAACGAGCAGTACTTC
NA	TRBV4-3	NA	TRBJ1-1	CASSQEGGRATEAFF	TGCGCCAGCAGCCAAGAAGGCGGCAGGGCGACTGAAGCTTTCTTT
NA	TRBV9	NA	TRBJ1-1	CASAGYGAHTEAFF	TGTGCCAGCGCAGGGTATGGTGCACACACTGAAGCTTTCTTT
NA	TRBV5-1	TRBD2	TRBJ2-1	CASSSAGANEQFF	TGCGCCAGCAGCTCAGCGGGGGCGAATGAGCAGTTCTTC
NA	TRBV12-5	TRBD1	TRBJ2-7	CASGLGQGNAGEQYF	TGTGCTAGTGGTTTGGGACAGGGTAATGCCGGCGAGCAGTACTTC
NA	TRBV9	TRBD1	TRBJ1-3	CASSPTGYFGNTIYF	TGTGCCAGCAGCCCGACAGGGTATTTCGGAAACACCATATATTTT
NA	TRBV30	NA	TRBJ2-1	CAWSARYNEQFF	TGTGCCTGGAGTGCCCGCTACAATGAGCAGTTCTTC
once	TRBV27	NA	TRBJ2-7	CASSHLETGYEQYF	TGTGCCAGCAGCCACCTTGAAACAGGCTACGAGCAGTACTTC
NA	TRBV5-4	TRBD1	TRBJ2-5	CASRERTGELETQYF	TGTGCCAGCAGGGAGAGGACAGGGGAGTTGGAGACCCAGTACTTC
NA	TRBV5-1	NA	TRBJ1-1	CASSLGVGMNTEAFF	TGCGCCAGCAGCTTGGGGGTGGGCATGAACACTGAAGCTTTCTTT
NA	TRBV14	TRBD1	TRBJ2-7	CASSQGRGREQYF	TGTGCCAGCAGCCAAGGTAGGGGGCGCGAGCAGTACTTC
NA	TRBV28	NA	TRBJ2-3	CASSFRDTQYF	TGTGCCAGCAGTTTCAGAGATACGCAGTATTTT
NA	TRBV19	TRBD2	TRBJ2-5	CASAGLAEQETQYF	TGTGCCAGCGCGGGACTAGCGGAGCAAGAGACCCAGTACTTC
NA	TRBV7-2	NA	TRBJ1-1	CASSPGFTGSLDEAFF	TGTGCCAGCAGCCCCGGGTTCACAGGCAGTTTGGATGAAGCTTTCTTT
NA	TRBV5-6	NA	TRBJ1-2	CASSLGLRGIGGPQGGYTF	TGTGCCAGCAGCTTGGGGTTAAGAGGGATCGGAGGCCCTCAAGGGGGCTACACCTTC